This T cell receptor (beta chain) was identified in a study of shared clonotypes between healthy human individuals. On the study more broadly: Per donor, CD8 memory used one plate, CD8 naive used two, CD4 memory used three and CD4 naive used three.

Study conclusions and caveats: The study drew on few donors, limiting represented genetic and exposure-history diversity. Memory subsets generally showed lower estimated richness than naive subsets.

Only in-frame clones appear in the TCRdb table, and some are missing; sequencing was by immunoSEQ multiplex PCR. The table has about 2.4 million clones, just over 90% seen once. In the case of this clone: Its antigen is as yet unknown.

V lost 5 bases, J lost 2 bases, and 14 bases lay in between. This CDR3 is built from 15 residues. Per germline, CDR1 MNHNY and CDR2 SVGAGI (reference sequence). The receptor was isolated from a man aged 18 to 29 in good health. The sample comprised naive CD4+ T cells sorted from blood. Indicated subset: CD45RA+ positively selected. V gene TRBV6-6 combines with J gene TRBJ2-3; tentatively, D is TRBD2 (7 bases). Written as DNA, the CDR3 is TGTGCCAGCAGTCAGGGGAGGGTACCCACAGATACGCAGTATTTT. Its translation is CASSQGRVPTDTQYF.